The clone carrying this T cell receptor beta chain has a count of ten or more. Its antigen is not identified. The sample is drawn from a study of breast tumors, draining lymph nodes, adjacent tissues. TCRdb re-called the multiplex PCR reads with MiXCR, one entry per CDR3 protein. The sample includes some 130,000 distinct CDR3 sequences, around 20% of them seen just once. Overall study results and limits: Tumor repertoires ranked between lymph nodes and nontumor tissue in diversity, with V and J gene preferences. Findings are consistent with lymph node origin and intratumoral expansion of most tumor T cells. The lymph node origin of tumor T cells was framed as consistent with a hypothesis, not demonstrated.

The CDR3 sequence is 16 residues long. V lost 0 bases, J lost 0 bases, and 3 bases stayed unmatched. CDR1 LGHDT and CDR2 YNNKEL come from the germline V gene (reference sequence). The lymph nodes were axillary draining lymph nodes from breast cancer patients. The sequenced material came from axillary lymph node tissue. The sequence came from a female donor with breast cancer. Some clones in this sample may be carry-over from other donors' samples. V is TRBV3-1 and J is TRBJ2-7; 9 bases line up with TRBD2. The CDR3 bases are TGTGCCAGCAGCCAAGAGGGGCGGGGGGGCTCCTACGAGCAGTACTTC. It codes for CASSQEGRGGSYEQYF.